This T cell receptor beta chain is drawn from a study of cytomegalovirus exposure and HLA in healthy donors. On the study more broadly: Earlier, 100 million to 130 million unique TCR beta sequences were recovered from approximately 180 million T cells by an analysis. Caucasian-associated ancestry cluster membership applied to 75% to 85% of around 400 genotyped donors.

Regarding the study as a whole: Rates of TCR association differed by HLA locus in a later analysis, with DRB1 highest and HLA-C lowest.

The PCR employed 60 Vbeta primers together with 13 Jbeta primers. Assay used: immunoSEQ multiplex PCR; TCRdb lists only in-frame clones, some missing. The repertoire has 89,000 or so clones, roughly four fifths of them found once; the top ten carry roughly 5.3%. Regarding this clone: Its target is unknown.

The CDR3 runs to 15 residues. Germline V gives CDR1 SNHLY, CDR2 FYNNEI. V shed 4 bases and J 4 bases; nucleotides not matched to a gene: 9. This sequence originates from a woman aged 18-29 years in good health and CMV-seropositive. Input material: PBMCs. The chain carries TRBV2 and TRBJ1-2; 7 bases are a match to TRBD1. The CDR3 is CASSGIGGAGYGYTF. CDR3 in DNA: TGTGCCAGCAGTGGGATAGGGGGCGCTGGCTATGGCTACACCTTC.